This TCR beta chain is from a study of cytomegalovirus exposure and HLA in healthy donors. Background on the study: Of around 400 genotyped donors, about 81% grouped in the Caucasian-associated ancestry cluster.

This PCR relied on a set of 60 Vbeta primers and 13 Jbeta primers. Repertoires were generated with immunoSEQ multiplex PCR, while TCRdb's copy carries only in-frame clones and drops some. This sample carries some 140,000 clones, about 80% of them seen once, and the ten largest clones take 13%. Looked up from germline, CDR1 is MDHEN and CDR2 is SYDVKM. V lost 8 bases, J lost 1 base, and 8 bases lay in between. The CDR3 sequence is 12 residues long. Source material: PBMCs. V gene TRBV28 combines with J gene TRBJ1-2; D gene ambiguous. The source of this sequence is a man aged 25 to 40 in good health and CMV-seropositive. The CDR3 DNA follows: TGTGCCAGCGTACGGGGTAACTATGGCTACACCTTC. Encoded protein: CASVRGNYGYTF.